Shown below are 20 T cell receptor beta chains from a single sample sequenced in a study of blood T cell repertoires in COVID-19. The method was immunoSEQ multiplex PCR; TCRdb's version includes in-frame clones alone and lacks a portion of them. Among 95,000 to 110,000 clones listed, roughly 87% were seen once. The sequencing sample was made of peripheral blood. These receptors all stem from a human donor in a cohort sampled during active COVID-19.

The CDR3 nucleotides are TGTGCCAGCAGCCTGGACAGGGGGGAGCTGTTTTTT. It translates to CASSLDRGELFF. This chain uses TRBV5-4 with TRBJ2-2; 7 bases match TRBD1. The CDR3 has 12 residues. J lost 8 bases, V lost 4 bases, and 2 bases had no gene match. Germline CDR1 SGHNT, CDR2 YYREEE (reference sequence).

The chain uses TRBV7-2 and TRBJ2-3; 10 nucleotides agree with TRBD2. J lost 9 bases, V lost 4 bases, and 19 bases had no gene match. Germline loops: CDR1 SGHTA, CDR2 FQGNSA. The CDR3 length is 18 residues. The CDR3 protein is CASSSPGGAGGVTGTQYF. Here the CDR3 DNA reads TGTGCCAGCAGCTCGCCGGGAGGAGCGGGGGGGGTCACAGGAACGCAGTATTTT.

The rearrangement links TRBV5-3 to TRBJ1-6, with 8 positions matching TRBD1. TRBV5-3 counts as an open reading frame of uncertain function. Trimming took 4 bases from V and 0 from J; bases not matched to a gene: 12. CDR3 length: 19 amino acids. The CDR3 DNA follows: TGTGCCAGAAGCCCACCCCGACAGGGGCCTAGCTCCTATAATTCACCCCTCCACTTT. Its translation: CARSPPRQGPSSYNSPLHF.

The CDR3 DNA sequence: TGTGCCACCAGTGATTTGGGGGTAGCGGGAGAGAACAATGAGCAGTTCTTC. This sequence encodes CATSDLGVAGENNEQFF. This chain uses TRBV24-1 with TRBJ2-1, with 9 bases lining up with TRBD2. The CDR3 sequence is 17 residues long. Unmatched junction bases numbered 7, after V lost 0 bases and J lost 5 bases. Germline-derived CDR1 and CDR2 are KGHDR and SFDVKD.

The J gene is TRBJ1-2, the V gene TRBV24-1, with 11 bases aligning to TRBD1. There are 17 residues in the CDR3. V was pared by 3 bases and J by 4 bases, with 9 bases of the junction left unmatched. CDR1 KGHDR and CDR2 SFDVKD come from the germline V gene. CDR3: CATSDSRDRGGPYGYTF. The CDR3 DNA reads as TGTGCCACCAGTGATAGCCGGGACAGGGGGGGCCCCTATGGCTACACCTTC.

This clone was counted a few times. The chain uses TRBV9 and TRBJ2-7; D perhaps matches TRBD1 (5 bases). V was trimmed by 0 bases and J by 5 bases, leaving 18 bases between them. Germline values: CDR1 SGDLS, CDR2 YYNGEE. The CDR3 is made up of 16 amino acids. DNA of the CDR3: TGTGCCAGCAGCGTAGACTTGGGGCAGGGTATCGACGAGCAGTACTTC. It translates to CASSVDLGQGIDEQYF.

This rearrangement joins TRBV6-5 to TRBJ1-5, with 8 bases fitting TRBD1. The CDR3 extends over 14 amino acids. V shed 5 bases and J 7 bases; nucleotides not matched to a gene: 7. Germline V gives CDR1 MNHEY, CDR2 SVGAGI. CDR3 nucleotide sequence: TGTGCCAGCAGTCGCGGACAGGGACGGCAGCCCCAGCATTTT. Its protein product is CASSRGQGRQPQHF.

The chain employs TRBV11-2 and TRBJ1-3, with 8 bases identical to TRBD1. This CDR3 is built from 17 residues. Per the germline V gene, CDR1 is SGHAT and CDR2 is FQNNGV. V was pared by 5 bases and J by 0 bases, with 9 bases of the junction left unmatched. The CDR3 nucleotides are TGTGCCAGCAGCAGGGACAGGACCCGAACCTCTGGAAACACCATATATTTT. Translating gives CASSRDRTRTSGNTIYF.

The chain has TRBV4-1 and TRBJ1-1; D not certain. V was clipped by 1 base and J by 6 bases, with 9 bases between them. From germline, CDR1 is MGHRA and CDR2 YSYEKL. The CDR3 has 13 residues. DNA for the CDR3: TGCGCCAGCAGCCAAGGTCAGGCGTCTGAAGCTTTCTTT. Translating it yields CASSQGQASEAFF.

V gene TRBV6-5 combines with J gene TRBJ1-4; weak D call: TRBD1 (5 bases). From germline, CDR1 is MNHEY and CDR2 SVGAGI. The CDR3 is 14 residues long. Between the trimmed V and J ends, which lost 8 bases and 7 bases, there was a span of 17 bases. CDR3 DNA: TGTGCCAGCGCCCGACCAGGGAGGGGTGAAAAACTGTTTTTT. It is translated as CASARPGRGEKLFF.

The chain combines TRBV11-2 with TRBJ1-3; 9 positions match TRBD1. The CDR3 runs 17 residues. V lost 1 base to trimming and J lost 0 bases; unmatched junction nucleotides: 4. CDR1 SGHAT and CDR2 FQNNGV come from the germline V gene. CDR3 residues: CASSLGTGGFSGNTIYF. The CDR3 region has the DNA TGTGCCAGCAGCTTAGGTACAGGGGGCTTCTCTGGAAACACCATATATTTT.

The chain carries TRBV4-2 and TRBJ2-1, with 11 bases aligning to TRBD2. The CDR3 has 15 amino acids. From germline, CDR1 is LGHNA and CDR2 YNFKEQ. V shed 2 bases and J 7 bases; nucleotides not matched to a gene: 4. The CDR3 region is CASSQPSGGLNEQFF. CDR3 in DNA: TGTGCCAGCAGCCAACCTAGCGGGGGGTTAAATGAGCAGTTCTTC.

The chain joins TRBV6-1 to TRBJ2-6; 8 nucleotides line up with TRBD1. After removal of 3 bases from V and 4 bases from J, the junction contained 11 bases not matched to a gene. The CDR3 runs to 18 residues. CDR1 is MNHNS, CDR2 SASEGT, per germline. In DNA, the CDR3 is TGTGCCAGCAGTGAGCCGGGACAGGTTCCGGGAGGGGCCAACGTCCTGACTTTC. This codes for CASSEPGQVPGGANVLTF.

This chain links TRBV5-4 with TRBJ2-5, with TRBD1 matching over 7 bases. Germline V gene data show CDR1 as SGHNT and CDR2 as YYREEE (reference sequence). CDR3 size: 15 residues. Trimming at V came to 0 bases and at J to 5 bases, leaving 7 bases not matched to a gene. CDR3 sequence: CASSLEDRRWETQYF. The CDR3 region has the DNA TGTGCCAGCAGCTTGGAGGACAGGAGGTGGGAGACCCAGTACTTC.

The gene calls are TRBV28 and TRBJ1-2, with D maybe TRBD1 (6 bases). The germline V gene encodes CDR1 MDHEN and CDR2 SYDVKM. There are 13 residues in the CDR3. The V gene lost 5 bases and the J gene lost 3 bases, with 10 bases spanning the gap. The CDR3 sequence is CASSGRGDYGYTF. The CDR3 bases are TGTGCCAGCAGTGGCAGGGGAGACTATGGCTACACCTTC.

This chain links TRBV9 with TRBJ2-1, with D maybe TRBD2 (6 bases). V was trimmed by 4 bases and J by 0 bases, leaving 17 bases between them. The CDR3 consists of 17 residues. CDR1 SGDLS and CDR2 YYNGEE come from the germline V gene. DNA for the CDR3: TGTGCCAGCAGCCCCACCGGGACTGTAACCTCCTACAATGAGCAGTTCTTC. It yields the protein CASSPTGTVTSYNEQFF. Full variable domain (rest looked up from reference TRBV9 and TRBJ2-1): DSGVTQTPKHLITATGQRVTLRCSPRSGDLSVYWYQQSLDQGLQFLIQYYNGEERAKGNILERFSAQQFPDLHSELNLSSLELGDSALYFCASSPTGTVTSYNEQFFGPGTRLTVL.

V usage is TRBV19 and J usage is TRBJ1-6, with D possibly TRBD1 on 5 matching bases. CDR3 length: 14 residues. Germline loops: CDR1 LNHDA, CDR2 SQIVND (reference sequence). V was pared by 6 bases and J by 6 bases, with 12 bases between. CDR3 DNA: TGTGCCAGTAGCCCCCAGGGACTTAATTCACCCCTCCACTTT. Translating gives CASSPQGLNSPLHF. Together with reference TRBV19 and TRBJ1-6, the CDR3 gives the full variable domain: DGGITQSPKYLFRKEGQNVTLSCEQNLNHDAMYWYRQDPGQGLRLIYYSQIVNDFQKGDIAEGYSVSREKKESFPLTVTSAQKNPTAFYLCASSPQGLNSPLHFGNGTRLTVT.

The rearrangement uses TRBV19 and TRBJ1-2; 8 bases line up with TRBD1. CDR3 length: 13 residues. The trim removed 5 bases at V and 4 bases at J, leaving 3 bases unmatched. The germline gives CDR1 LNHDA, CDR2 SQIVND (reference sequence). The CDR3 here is CASSPTGGYGYTF. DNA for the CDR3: TGTGCCAGTAGTCCCACAGGGGGCTATGGCTACACCTTC.

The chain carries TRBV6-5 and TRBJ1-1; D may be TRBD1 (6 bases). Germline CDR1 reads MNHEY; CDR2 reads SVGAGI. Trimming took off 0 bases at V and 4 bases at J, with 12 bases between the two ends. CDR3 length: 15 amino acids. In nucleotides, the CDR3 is TGTGCCAGCAGTTACTCGGCAGGGGCGGTCACTGAAGCTTTCTTT. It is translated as CASSYSAGAVTEAFF.

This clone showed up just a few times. CDR3 protein: CASSLTRQNNEQFF. The CDR3 DNA is TGTGCCAGCAGTCTGACTAGACAAAACAATGAGCAGTTCTTC. The chain combines TRBV6-5 with TRBJ2-1; tentatively, D is TRBD2 (6 bases). Germline lookup yields CDR1 MNHEY and CDR2 SVGAGI. V was trimmed by 5 bases and J by 5 bases, leaving 13 bases between them. CDR3 size: 14 residues.